Below, 17 T cell receptor beta chains from the same sample are listed, as sequenced in a study of blood T cell repertoires in COVID-19. Assay used: immunoSEQ multiplex PCR; TCRdb lists only in-frame clones, some missing. Among 60,000 to 70,000 clones, 85% were seen once, and the ten largest hold roughly 24%. Material for sequencing was peripheral blood. The receptors were gathered from a man aged 50 to 60 with acute or convalescent COVID-19.

This chain connects TRBV14 to TRBJ2-5; no firm D call. CDR1 and CDR2 (germline): SGHDN, FVKESK. V lost 3 bases to trimming and J lost 5 bases, with 13 bases between them. The CDR3 contains 14 residues. For the CDR3, the DNA is TGTGCCAGCAGCCAGTCGGAGCTAAGGGAGACCCAGTACTTC. This codes for CASSQSELRETQYF.

The chain employs TRBV2 and TRBJ1-3; 8 nucleotides match TRBD1. The V gene's germline CDR1 is SNHLY and CDR2 FYNNEI. J gave up 0 bases and V 6 bases, and 4 bases lay outside the gene matches. This CDR3 region has 15 residues. For the CDR3, the DNA is TGTGCCAGCAGGTCCACAGGGGGCTCTGGAAACACCATATATTTT. It yields the protein CASRSTGGSGNTIYF.

The chain has TRBV6-6 and TRBJ2-7, with D perhaps matching TRBD2 (6 bases). V was trimmed by 10 bases and J by 2 bases, leaving 18 bases between them. CDR1 MNHNY and CDR2 SVGAGI come from the germline V gene (reference sequence). CDR3 length equals 14 residues. CDR3 DNA sequence: TGTGCCACAGGCGGGGTGACGGGGACCTACGAGCAGTACTTC. This translates into CATGGVTGTYEQYF.

The V call is TRBV11-3, the J call TRBJ2-5; D is unresolved. The CDR3 contains 13 residues. Trimming removed 1 base at V and 3 bases at J, with 6 bases between. Germline V lookup: CDR1 SGHNT, CDR2 YENEEA. The CDR3 sequence is CASSLVAEETQYF. The CDR3 DNA is TGTGCCAGCAGCTTAGTTGCAGAAGAGACCCAGTACTTC.

V usage is TRBV6-5 and J usage is TRBJ1-1; D is ambiguous. Germline V lookup: CDR1 MNHEY, CDR2 SVGAGI. This CDR3 region has 15 residues. V was clipped by 3 bases and J by 2 bases, with 13 bases between them. The DNA for the CDR3 is TGTGCCAGCAGTTATTCAAAGAGGGCCAACACTGAAGCTTTCTTT. Its protein product is CASSYSKRANTEAFF.

J is TRBJ1-6 and V is TRBV11-3; 7 bases agree with TRBD1. CDR3 length equals 15 residues. V lost 4 bases and J lost 7; bases outside the gene matches: 7. CDR1 and CDR2 from the germline V gene are SGHNT and YENEEA. The CDR3 DNA reads TGTGCCAGCAGCTCGGGACAGCCGGAAAATTCACCCCTCCACTTT. It specifies CASSSGQPENSPLHF. The full variable domain, its missing parts supplied by reference TRBV11-3 and TRBJ1-6, is EAGVVQSPRYKIIEKKQPVAFWCNPISGHNTLYWYLQNLGQGPELLIRYENEEAVDDSQLPKDRFSAERLKGVDSTLKIQPAELGDSAVYLCASSSGQPENSPLHFGNGTRLTVT.

V gene TRBV3-1 (or the pseudogene TRBV3-2) combines with J gene TRBJ2-2; perhaps TRBD1 as D (6 bases). V dropped 1 base and J dropped 6 bases, with 18 bases sitting between them. Per the germline V gene, CDR1 is LGHDT and CDR2 is YNNKEL (reference sequence). The CDR3 contains 17 residues. The chain's CDR3 is CASSQVWTDVSAGELFF. CDR3 nucleotides: TGTGCCAGCAGCCAAGTTTGGACAGATGTATCAGCCGGGGAGCTGTTTTTT.

The chain is built from TRBV11-2 and TRBJ2-7; D is possibly TRBD2 (5 bases). Germline V gene data show CDR1 as SGHAT and CDR2 as FQNNGV. The CDR3 length is 14 residues. V was shortened by 2 bases and J by 5 bases, with 13 bases between the two germline ends. The CDR3 spells CASSLSPGRNEQYF. The CDR3 DNA reads TGTGCCAGCAGCTTATCGCCGGGAAGGAACGAGCAGTACTTC.

This clone has just a few counts. The chain uses TRBV2 and TRBJ1-3, with 7 bases identical to TRBD1. The CDR3 runs 14 residues. Germline V lookup: CDR1 SNHLY, CDR2 FYNNEI. The V gene end was trimmed by 6 bases and the J gene end by 4 bases; junction bases not matched to a gene: 6. The CDR3 region is CASRNRGIGNTIYF. CDR3 nucleotide sequence: TGTGCCAGCAGAAACAGGGGTATAGGAAACACCATATATTTT.

The chain links TRBV5-5 to TRBJ1-1; no clear D. V lost 3 bases and J 0 bases, leaving 12 bases between the germline ends. CDR3 length equals 15 residues. Germline V gene sequence: CDR1 SGHKS, CDR2 YYEKEE (reference sequence). Here the CDR3 DNA reads TGTGCCAGCAGCTCCATATACACAATGAACACTGAAGCTTTCTTT. Translation: CASSSIYTMNTEAFF.

The V call is TRBV6-6, the J call TRBJ2-7, with D possibly matching TRBD1 (5 bases). The length of the CDR3 is 14 residues. The V end lost 5 bases, the J end lost 3 bases, and 14 bases lay between the germline ends. The germline CDR1 and CDR2 sequences are MNHNY and SVGAGI (reference sequence). The CDR3 is CASSAPGQGYEQYF. The CDR3 DNA is TGTGCCAGCAGTGCCCCCGGTCAGGGCTACGAGCAGTACTTC.

This clone was seen just once. The chain employs TRBV13 and TRBJ2-7; 8 bases map to TRBD2. The CDR3 runs to 14 residues. The V gene's germline CDR1 is PRHDT and CDR2 FYEKMQ (reference sequence). V shed 5 bases, J shed 4 bases, and the junction held 7 bases outside the gene matches. CDR3 sequence: CASSPGLGAYEQYV. The CDR3 bases are TGTGCCAGCAGCCCGGGACTAGGGGCTTACGAGCAGTACGTC.

This clone was seen a single time. CDR3 residues: CASSYSGGNTGELFF. CDR3 DNA sequence: TGTGCCAGCAGTTATAGCGGGGGAAACACCGGGGAGCTGTTTTTT. V and J are TRBV6-4 and TRBJ2-2, with TRBD2 matching 9 bases. The CDR3 consists of 15 residues. V was clipped by 5 bases and J by 2 bases; unmatched bases: 3. Germline loops: CDR1 MRHNA, CDR2 SNTAGT.

The rearrangement uses TRBV11-2 and TRBJ2-2; 13 bases map to TRBD2. Unmatched junction bases numbered 6, after V lost 7 bases and J lost 1 base. Germline CDR1 and CDR2: SGHAT and FQNNGV. The CDR3 spans 17 residues. The CDR3 nucleotides are TGTGCCAGCACCTTCCGACTAGCGGGGGGGAACACCGGGGAGCTGTTTTTT. This translates into CASTFRLAGGNTGELFF.

V gene TRBV6-5 combines with J gene TRBJ2-7; 7 nucleotides match TRBD2. The CDR3 runs to 14 residues. After removal of 5 bases from V and 2 bases from J, the junction contained 6 bases not matched to a gene. The germline CDR1 and CDR2 sequences are MNHEY and SVGAGI. CDR3 in amino acids: CASSLRGNPYEQYF. As DNA, the CDR3 is TGTGCCAGCAGTCTGCGGGGGAACCCCTACGAGCAGTACTTC.

The rearrangement uses TRBV7-3 and TRBJ2-1, with D possibly matching TRBD1 (5 bases). In germline, CDR1 is SGHTA, CDR2 FQGTGA. Trimming took 2 bases from V and 10 from J, leaving 12 bases between them. CDR3 length: 13 amino acids. The CDR3 DNA reads TGTGCCAGCAGCTTAGGTAGGGGTCGCGAGCAGTTCTTC. Translation: CASSLGRGREQFF. Complete variable domain (other parts from reference TRBV7-3 and TRBJ2-1): GAGVSQTPSNKVTEKGKYVELRCDPISGHTALYWYRQSLGQGPEFLIYFQGTGAADDSGLPNDRFFAVRPEGSVSTLKIQRTERGDSAVYLCASSLGRGREQFFGPGTRLTVL.

V is TRBV7-6 and J is TRBJ2-2; 8 nucleotides align to TRBD1. The CDR3 has 20 amino acids. The ends lost 2 bases at V and 5 bases at J; junction bases unmatched: 19. Per germline, CDR1 SGHVS and CDR2 FNYEAQ. The CDR3 here is CASSLNPPSRGRSWTGELFF. CDR3 coding DNA: TGTGCCAGCAGCTTAAACCCGCCCTCCAGGGGGCGCAGCTGGACCGGGGAGCTGTTTTTT.